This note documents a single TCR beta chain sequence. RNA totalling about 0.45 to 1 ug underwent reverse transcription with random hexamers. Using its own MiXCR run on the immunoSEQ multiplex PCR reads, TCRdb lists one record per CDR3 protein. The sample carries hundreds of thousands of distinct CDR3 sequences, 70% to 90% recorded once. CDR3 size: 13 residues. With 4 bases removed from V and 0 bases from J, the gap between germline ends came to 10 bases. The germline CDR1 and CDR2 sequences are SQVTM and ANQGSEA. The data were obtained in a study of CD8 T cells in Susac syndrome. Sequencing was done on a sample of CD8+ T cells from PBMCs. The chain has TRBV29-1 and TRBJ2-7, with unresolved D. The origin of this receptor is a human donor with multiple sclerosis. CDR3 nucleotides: TGCAGCGTTGGGGCCTCCCTCTCCTACGAGCAGTACTTC. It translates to CSVGASLSYEQYF.